These 27 T cell receptor beta chains share one sample of origin, sequenced in a study of T cells after posttransplantation cyclophosphamide. Treatment was busulfan-fludarabine conditioning, a marrow graft, and cyclophosphamide on days +3 and +4. The data were produced by immunoSEQ multiplex PCR, yet TCRdb's version contains in-frame clones alone and is incomplete. This repertoire holds around 8,700 clones, and none appear only once. The sample was PBMCs, taken after an allogeneic stem cell transplant with post-transplant cyclophosphamide. These TCRs come from a male patient aged 30 to 39 who received an allogeneic stem cell transplant from an unrelated donor, was CMV-positive, and had acute and chronic GVHD. Part of the T cell pool may stem from the graft donor.

Ten or more counts support this clone. The J gene is TRBJ2-1, the V gene TRBV27, with TRBD2 identical over 15 bases. Germline CDR1 and CDR2: MNHEY and SMNVEV (reference sequence). The CDR3 runs to 19 residues. The V segment lost 5 bases and the J segment 2 bases; nucleotides outside the gene matches: 10. The CDR3 bases are TGTGCCAGCAGTCCCTTAGGACTAGCGGGAGGGCTAGCCTACAATGAGCAGTTCTTC. It translates to CASSPLGLAGGLAYNEQFF.

This clone counts as medium-sized. V usage is TRBV18 and J usage is TRBJ1-1; D is perhaps TRBD1 (6 bases). Trimming left V 6 bases short and J 5 bases short, with 13 bases between. This CDR3 spans 13 amino acids. From germline, CDR1 is KGHSH and CDR2 LQKENI. The CDR3 DNA reads TGTGCCAGCTCCCGGGACACCGAAACTGAAGCTTTCTTT. Its protein product is CASSRDTETEAFF.

This clone was seen ten or more times. The chain combines TRBV6-5 with TRBJ1-3, with a tentative D call TRBD1 (5 bases). V was clipped by 0 bases and J by 0 bases, with 9 bases between them. This CDR3 has 16 residues. Germline values: CDR1 MNHEY, CDR2 SVGAGI. This CDR3 is CASSYSGLSSGNTIYF. The CDR3 nucleotides read TGTGCCAGCAGTTACTCGGGACTCAGCTCTGGAAACACCATATATTTT.

This clone was counted many times. V gene TRBV6-2 or TRBV6-3 combines with J gene TRBJ2-5; 9 positions match TRBD2. This CDR3 is 18 amino acids long. The V gene's germline CDR1 is MNHEY and CDR2 SVGEGT. Trimming cost V 0 bases and J 4 bases; bases outside gene matches: 12. The CDR3 DNA is TGTGCCAGCAGTTACTCGATGCGGGAGGGAGACTTGGGAGAGACCCAGTACTTC. Residues: CASSYSMREGDLGETQYF.

There are many counts of this clone. This CDR3 is CASTSKGIGNQPQHF. CDR3 nucleotide sequence: TGTGCCAGCACCTCGAAGGGTATCGGCAATCAGCCCCAGCATTTT. The chain joins TRBV12-3 or TRBV12-4 to TRBJ1-5; D remains unclear. This CDR3 is built from 15 residues. V gave up 7 bases and J gave up 2 bases, with 15 bases separating them.

This clone was picked up many times. This chain uses TRBV4-3 with TRBJ2-3, with TRBD2 as a possible D gene (5 bases). CDR1 is LGHNA and CDR2 is YSLEER in the germline V gene. The CDR3 has 18 residues. Deletions cut 6 bases from V and 0 bases from J, with 22 bases between. Written as DNA, the CDR3 is TGCGCCAGCAGTAAGGTTTACGGGCCCGCGGGTAGCACAGATACGCAGTATTTT. Translating gives CASSKVYGPAGSTDTQYF.

This clone was detected ten times or more. This chain links TRBV9 with TRBJ2-1, with TRBD1 matching over 9 bases. The CDR3 is 15 residues long. V lost 0 bases, J lost 13 bases, and 11 bases stayed unmatched. Germline V gene lookup returns CDR1 SGDLS and CDR2 YYNGEE. As DNA, the CDR3 is TGTGCCAGCAGCGTAGCCGGGACAGGGTTAATTAAACAGTTCTTC. Translated: CASSVAGTGLIKQFF.

A few counts support this clone. This chain connects TRBV12-3 or TRBV12-4 to TRBJ1-2; D gene unclear. The CDR3 is 14 amino acids. V lost 7 bases, J lost 5 bases, and 17 bases lay in between. CDR3 coding DNA: TGTGCCAGCACCCCGCCCGGGTATGGTTATGGCTACACCTTC. It is translated as CASTPPGYGYGYTF.

In its sample, this clone was seen many times. V usage is TRBV6-2 or TRBV6-3 and J usage is TRBJ2-3; a weak D match, TRBD2 (6 bases). Germline V gene sequence: CDR1 MNHEY, CDR2 SVGEGT. The ends were cut back, 2 bases at V and 5 bases at J, with 14 bases in the middle. The CDR3 sequence is 15 residues long. In DNA form, the CDR3 reads TGTGCCAGCAGTTACGGCGGGAATCCGGGAGATACGCAGTATTTT. Translation: CASSYGGNPGDTQYF.

This clone has at least ten counts. V usage is TRBV11-3 and J usage is TRBJ2-7; either TRBD1 or TRBD2 may supply D (6 bases each). Trimming removed 0 bases at V and 8 bases at J, with 8 bases between. Germline assignment: CDR1 SGHNT and CDR2 YENEEA. CDR3 size: 12 residues. This chain's CDR3 is CASSLERDKQYF. The CDR3 DNA is TGTGCCAGCAGCTTAGAGCGGGACAAGCAGTACTTC. The variable domain in full, completed from reference TRBV11-3 and TRBJ2-7, reads EAGVVQSPRYKIIEKKQPVAFWCNPISGHNTLYWYLQNLGQGPELLIRYENEEAVDDSQLPKDRFSAERLKGVDSTLKIQPAELGDSAVYLCASSLERDKQYFGPGTRLTVT.

This clone is deemed medium-sized. The V gene is TRBV5-1, the J gene TRBJ1-1; possible D gene TRBD1, 6 bases. Germline-derived CDR1 and CDR2 are SGHRS and YFSETQ. This CDR3 contains 14 residues. Trimming shortened V by 2 bases and J by 11 bases, and 19 bases separated the two germline ends. DNA of the CDR3: TGCGCCAGCAGCTTAGGCACACCGAAGGGGGATGCTTTCTTT. Protein: CASSLGTPKGDAFF. Together with reference TRBV5-1 and TRBJ1-1, the CDR3 gives the full variable domain: KAGVTQTPRYLIKTRGQQVTLSCSPISGHRSVSWYQQTPGQGLQFLFEYFSETQRNKGNFPGRFSGRQFSNSRSEMNVSTLELGDSALYLCASSLGTPKGDAFFGQGTRLTVV.

By share, this clone counts as medium-sized. The chain employs TRBV19 and TRBJ2-1; 10 bases match TRBD2. With V trimmed by 5 bases and J by 9 bases, 10 bases remained unmatched. CDR1 and CDR2 from the germline V gene are LNHDA and SQIVND (reference sequence). This CDR3 has 15 residues. The CDR3 region has the DNA TGTGCCAGTAGTGGTAGCGGGGGGCCGGGGGGTGAGCAGTTCTTC. Translating gives CASSGSGGPGGEQFF.

This clone was found many times. The V and J genes are TRBV27 and TRBJ2-5, with D possibly matching TRBD2 (6 bases). CDR3 length: 15 residues. Per the germline V gene, CDR1 is MNHEY and CDR2 is SMNVEV (reference sequence). Trimming stripped 0 bases from V and 4 bases from J, with 12 bases between. CDR3 nucleotides: TGTGCCAGCAGTTTATCTCGGGGGTCAGCAGAGACCCAGTACTTC. It encodes CASSLSRGSAETQYF.

The table lists this clone with many counts. The chain combines TRBV5-1 with TRBJ2-1; TRBD1 matches at 9 bases. CDR3 size: 16 residues. Germline V gives CDR1 SGHRS, CDR2 YFSETQ. V gave up 0 bases and J gave up 4 bases; unmatched junction bases: 5. Written as DNA, the CDR3 is TGCGCCAGCAGCTTGGGGGTGACAGGGGGGTACAATGAGCAGTTCTTC. Encoded protein: CASSLGVTGGYNEQFF.

This clone came up many times. DNA for the CDR3: TGTGCCAGCAACCCGTGGGGGGCGAACACCGGGGAGCTGTTTTTT. This translates into CASNPWGANTGELFF. The rearrangement joins TRBV12-3 or TRBV12-4 to TRBJ2-2; D possibly corresponds to TRBD2 (6 bases). The CDR3 spans 15 residues. V lost 7 bases and J 0 bases, leaving 12 bases between the germline ends.

Many counts were recorded for this clone. The chain combines TRBV7-8 with TRBJ2-1; 7 bases align to TRBD2. The germline CDR1 and CDR2 sequences are SGHVS and FQNEAQ. This CDR3 comprises 12 residues. V lost 3 bases and J lost 9; bases outside the gene matches: 2. The CDR3 bases are TGTGCCAGCAGCTTTGTAGCGGGTGAGCAGTTCTTC. Translated, it gives CASSFVAGEQFF.

Ten or more counts support this clone. The chain couples TRBV6-5 to TRBJ1-1; D is undetermined. Germline assignment: CDR1 MNHEY and CDR2 SVGAGI. The V and J ends lost 5 bases and 0 bases respectively, with 13 bases between them. This CDR3 is 15 amino acids long. The CDR3 nucleotides are TGTGCCAGCAGTGGCAATGGTTTCATGAACACTGAAGCTTTCTTT. Amino acids: CASSGNGFMNTEAFF.

In this sample, this clone turned up many times. The V call is TRBV5-6, the J call TRBJ2-7, with D unclear. Germline CDR1 SGHDT, CDR2 YYEEEE. The V end lost 7 bases, the J end lost 6 bases, and 17 bases lay between the germline ends. CDR3 length: 13 amino acids. The CDR3 sequence: CASGRVGQFEQYF. The CDR3, as DNA: TGTGCCAGCGGGCGTGTAGGGCAGTTCGAGCAGTACTTC.

This clone has at least ten counts. The chain combines TRBV10-3 with TRBJ2-3, with D perhaps TRBD1 or TRBD2 (5 bases each). This CDR3 is 16 amino acids long. The ends were cut back, 0 bases at V and 1 base at J, with 11 bases in the middle. CDR1 is ENHRY and CDR2 is SYGVKD in the germline V gene. The CDR3 DNA is TGTGCCATCAGTGAGTCGACTCGAGGGGGCACAGATACGCAGTATTTT. Translation: CAISESTRGGTDTQYF.

The chain combines TRBV5-1 with TRBJ2-5; TRBD2 agrees at 7 bases. With V trimmed by 2 bases and J by 0 bases, 1 base remained unmatched. CDR1 SGHRS and CDR2 YFSETQ come from the germline V gene. This CDR3 has 14 residues. The CDR3 protein is CASSFRGDQETQYF. The CDR3, as DNA: TGCGCCAGCAGCTTCCGGGGGGACCAAGAGACCCAGTACTTC. Complete variable domain (other parts from reference TRBV5-1 and TRBJ2-5): KAGVTQTPRYLIKTRGQQVTLSCSPISGHRSVSWYQQTPGQGLQFLFEYFSETQRNKGNFPGRFSGRQFSNSRSEMNVSTLELGDSALYLCASSFRGDQETQYFGPGTRLLVL.

This clone was seen ten or more times. V and J are TRBV5-1 and TRBJ2-5; TRBD2 matches at 13 bases. Germline CDR1 reads SGHRS; CDR2 reads YFSETQ. Trimming at V came to 4 bases and at J to 5 bases, leaving 5 bases not matched to a gene. This CDR3 is 15 amino acids long. DNA for the CDR3: TGCGCCAGCAGCACCGGACTAGCGGGAGATGAGACCCAGTACTTC. Amino acid sequence: CASSTGLAGDETQYF.

This clone was picked up many times. This rearrangement joins TRBV19 to TRBJ1-1, with 9 bases fitting TRBD1. CDR1 is LNHDA, CDR2 SQIVND, per germline (reference sequence). Trimming cost V 3 bases and J 0 bases; bases outside gene matches: 5. The CDR3 extends over 16 amino acids. This CDR3 reads CASSMPGTGLNTEAFF. In DNA, the CDR3 is TGTGCCAGTAGTATGCCAGGGACAGGGTTGAACACTGAAGCTTTCTTT.

The chain links TRBV30 to TRBJ1-3; no definite D call. The V gene lost 5 bases and the J gene lost 8 bases, with 13 bases spanning the gap. This CDR3 spans 12 amino acids. Germline lookup yields CDR1 GTSNPN and CDR2 SVGIG (reference sequence). The CDR3 loop is CAWELEGHTIYF. Written as DNA, the CDR3 is TGTGCCTGGGAGCTGGAGGGTCACACCATATATTTT.

Worth noting for this clone: A much larger clone lies one base from this, so it may be a read error. The chain joins TRBV6-1 to TRBJ2-7, with D possibly TRBD2 on 6 matching bases. The germline V gene encodes CDR1 MNHNS and CDR2 SASEGT. The CDR3 has 14 residues. In nucleotides, the CDR3 is TGTGCCAGCAGTGAATGGGGGGTTTCCTACCAGCAGTACTTC. Its protein product is CASSEWGVSYQQYF.

There are many counts of this clone. V gene TRBV6-1 combines with J gene TRBJ1-1; possible D gene TRBD1, 5 bases. The CDR3 extends over 15 amino acids. The V gene's germline CDR1 is MNHNS and CDR2 SASEGT. Trimming took off 1 base at V and 4 bases at J, with 13 bases between the two ends. CDR3 DNA: TGTGCCAGCAGTGAAGTTCAGGGAGGGGTCACTGAAGCTTTCTTT. Translating it yields CASSEVQGGVTEAFF.

This clone is labeled as medium-sized. The V gene is TRBV6-4, the J gene TRBJ2-5, with 7 bases identical to TRBD2. CDR1 and CDR2 (germline): MRHNA, SNTAGT. With V trimmed by 5 bases and J by 5 bases, 8 bases remained unmatched. The CDR3 is 14 amino acids. The CDR3 is CASSPSGAHETQYF. The CDR3 DNA reads as TGTGCCAGCAGTCCCAGCGGGGCCCACGAGACCCAGTACTTC.

This clone was seen ten or more times. This rearrangement joins TRBV5-6 to TRBJ1-2; possible D gene TRBD1, 6 bases. From germline, CDR1 is SGHDT and CDR2 YYEEEE. Between the trimmed V and J ends, which lost 3 bases and 10 bases, there was a span of 16 bases. The CDR3 extends over 13 amino acids. CDR3 sequence reads: CASSYRNRDLYTF. The CDR3, as DNA: TGTGCCAGCAGCTACCGGAACAGGGACCTCTACACCTTC.